The next 11 T cell receptor beta chains were all read from a single sample in a study of blood T cell repertoires in COVID-19. Method: immunoSEQ multiplex PCR; TCRdb's copy keeps in-frame clones and lacks some. Of tens of thousands of clones listed, about 87% are singletons. The sequenced sample was peripheral blood. Receptors were obtained from a woman aged 70-85 years with acute or convalescent COVID-19.

For this clone: Other DNA sequences within the sample encode an identical CDR3. The chain is built from TRBV7-3 and TRBJ2-1; 11 positions agree with TRBD2. Losses at the gene ends were 3 bases for V and 4 bases for J; bases not matched to a gene: 2. Germline assignment: CDR1 SGHTA and CDR2 FQGTGA. The CDR3 runs to 15 residues. CDR3 residues: CASSLGLAEYNEQFF. In DNA form, the CDR3 reads TGTGCCAGCAGCTTGGGACTAGCGGAGTACAATGAGCAGTTCTTC. Full variable domain (remainder filled in from reference TRBV7-3 and TRBJ2-1): GAGVSQTPSNKVTEKGKYVELRCDPISGHTALYWYRQSLGQGPEFLIYFQGTGAADDSGLPNDRFFAVRPEGSVSTLKIQRTERGDSAVYLCASSLGLAEYNEQFFGPGTRLTVL.

In DNA form, the CDR3 reads TGTGCCAGCATAATCTATTCTTCAGATACGCAGTATTTT. Amino acids: CASIIYSSDTQYF. The genes are TRBV2 and TRBJ2-3, with D uncertain. V was shortened by 7 bases and J by 4 bases, with 12 bases between the two germline ends. Germline values: CDR1 SNHLY, CDR2 FYNNEI. CDR3 size: 13 residues.

This chain links TRBV9 with TRBJ1-3, with D perhaps matching TRBD1 (5 bases). This CDR3 region has 15 residues. Looked up from germline, CDR1 is SGDLS and CDR2 is YYNGEE. V lost 0 bases and J lost 3, with 10 bases in between. The CDR3 bases are TGTGCCAGCAGCGTAGATGGGGCAGGTGGAAACACCATATATTTT. Its protein is CASSVDGAGGNTIYF.

The gene calls are TRBV7-2 and TRBJ2-3, with 14 bases that match TRBD2. The germline V gene has CDR1 SGHTA and CDR2 FQGNSA. Trimming cost V 4 bases and J 2 bases; bases outside gene matches: 5. The CDR3 consists of 17 residues. CDR3 protein: CASSSGLAGGSTDTQYF. CDR3 in DNA: TGTGCCAGCAGCTCCGGACTAGCGGGAGGTTCCACAGATACGCAGTATTTT.

The chain joins TRBV24-1 to TRBJ2-7, with TRBD2 identical over 12 bases. This CDR3 contains 15 residues. After removal of 2 bases from V and 2 bases from J, the junction contained 0 bases not matched to a gene. From germline, CDR1 is KGHDR and CDR2 SFDVKD. CDR3: CATSDSSGRAYEQYF. The CDR3 coding sequence is TGTGCCACCAGTGATTCTAGCGGGAGGGCCTACGAGCAGTACTTC.

This chain joins TRBV6-5 and TRBJ2-2; D unclear. This CDR3 comprises 16 residues. Germline CDR1 reads MNHEY; CDR2 reads SVGAGI. V lost 0 bases and J lost 0, with 8 bases in between. CDR3 bases: TGTGCCAGCAGTTACTCCGAGGTCTCGAACACCGGGGAGCTGTTTTTT. Translated, it gives CASSYSEVSNTGELFF.

The chain is built from TRBV4-2 and TRBJ2-7; 9 bases agree with TRBD2. Germline loops: CDR1 LGHNA, CDR2 YNFKEQ. The ends lost 4 bases at V and 5 bases at J; junction bases unmatched: 9. The CDR3 consists of 15 residues. Written as DNA, the CDR3 is TGTGCCAGCAGCCCCGGGGCGGGGGGGCTCCACGAGCAGTACTTC. This sequence encodes CASSPGAGGLHEQYF.

V gene TRBV9 combines with J gene TRBJ1-1; no clear D gene. This CDR3 is 18 amino acids long. V dropped 6 bases and J dropped 0 bases, with 24 bases sitting between them. Germline V gene lookup returns CDR1 SGDLS and CDR2 YYNGEE. The CDR3 bases are TGTGCCAGCACCCCCTCCGCCGAGCCCGGGAGGTTGAACACTGAAGCTTTCTTT. Translation gives CASTPSAEPGRLNTEAFF.

V gene TRBV3-1 (or the pseudogene TRBV3-2) combines with J gene TRBJ1-1; the match to TRBD1 covers 7 bases. V dropped 5 bases and J dropped 5; count of bases not matched to a gene: 8. Germline V gene lookup returns CDR1 LGHDT and CDR2 YNNKEL (reference sequence). CDR3 size: 14 residues. CDR3 nucleotides: TGTGCCAGCAGCTTAACAGGGGTGGGTACTGAAGCTTTCTTT. Protein: CASSLTGVGTEAFF.

V gene TRBV19 combines with J gene TRBJ1-4; D unresolved. V gave up 3 bases and J gave up 4 bases, with 9 bases separating them. The CDR3 has 14 residues. Germline V gene lookup returns CDR1 LNHDA and CDR2 SQIVND (reference sequence). Here the CDR3 DNA reads TGTGCCAGTAGTATTCTGGACTTTAATGAAAAACTGTTTTTT. It codes for CASSILDFNEKLFF.

This sequence joins TRBV24-1 and TRBJ1-2; 10 bases align to TRBD1. V lost 4 bases, J lost 8 bases, and 6 bases stayed unmatched. CDR3 size: 14 residues. In germline, CDR1 is KGHDR, CDR2 SFDVKD. Written as DNA, the CDR3 is TGTGCCACCAGTGAAACCGGGACAGGGGTCGGCTACACCTTC. Translated, it gives CATSETGTGVGYTF.